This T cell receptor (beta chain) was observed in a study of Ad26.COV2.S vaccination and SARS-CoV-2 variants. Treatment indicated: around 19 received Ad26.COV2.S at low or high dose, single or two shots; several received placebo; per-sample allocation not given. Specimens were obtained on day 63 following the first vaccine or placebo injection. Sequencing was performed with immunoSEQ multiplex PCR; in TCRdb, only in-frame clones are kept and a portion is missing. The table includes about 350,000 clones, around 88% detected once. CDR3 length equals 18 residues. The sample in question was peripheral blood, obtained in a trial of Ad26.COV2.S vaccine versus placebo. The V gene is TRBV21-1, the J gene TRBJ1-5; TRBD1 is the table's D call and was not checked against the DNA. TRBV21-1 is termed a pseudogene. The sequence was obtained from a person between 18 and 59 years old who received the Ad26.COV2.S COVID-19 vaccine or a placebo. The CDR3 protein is CASSQKDPQGGGGQPQHF. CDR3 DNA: TGTGCCAGCAGCCAAAAAGACCCACAAGGAGGGGGCGGACAGCCCCAGCATTTT.